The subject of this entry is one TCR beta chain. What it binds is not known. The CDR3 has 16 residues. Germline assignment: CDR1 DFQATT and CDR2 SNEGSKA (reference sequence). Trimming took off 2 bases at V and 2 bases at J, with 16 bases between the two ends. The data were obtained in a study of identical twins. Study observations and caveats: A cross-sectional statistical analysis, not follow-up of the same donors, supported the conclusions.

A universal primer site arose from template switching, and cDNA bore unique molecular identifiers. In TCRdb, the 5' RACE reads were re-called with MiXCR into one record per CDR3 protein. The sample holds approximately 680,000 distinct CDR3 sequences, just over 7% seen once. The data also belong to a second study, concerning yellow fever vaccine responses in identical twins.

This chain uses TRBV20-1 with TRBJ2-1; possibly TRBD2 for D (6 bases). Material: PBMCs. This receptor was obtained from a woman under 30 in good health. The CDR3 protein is CSARTHSGLTYNEQFF. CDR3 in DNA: TGCAGTGCTAGAACTCATAGCGGTCTAACCTACAATGAGCAGTTCTTC.